The present entry profiles one T cell receptor (beta chain) with its context. Its antigen remains unidentified. These data originate in a study of cytomegalovirus exposure and HLA in healthy donors. As for the study in general: Unique TCRs numbering about 87 million, obtained from HLA-typed donors, made up an early data release. When 398 donors were genotyped, roughly 80% of them were found to fall in the Caucasian-associated ancestry cluster.

13 Jbeta primers and 60 Vbeta primers were used for the PCR. Measured with immunoSEQ multiplex PCR; TCRdb has only the in-frame clones, and not every one. There are under 200,000 clones in the sample; 9.5% to 15% occur only once, and 7.8% lies in the top ten. Overall study results and limits: Relative to the roughly 640-donor mean, N-insertions were reportedly fewer in an Asian-associated ancestry cluster in a later analysis. Among TCR beta chains, those listed as cytomegalovirus-associated numbered roughly 150.

Sequencing input: PBMCs. This clonotype was sampled from a man aged 45-65 years in good health and CMV-seropositive.

The CDR3, as DNA: TGTGCCAGCAGTGGACAAAGGGGGGGGCTAGCGAGCGATGAGCAGTTCTTC. This encodes CASSGQRGGLASDEQFF. The rearrangement joins TRBV6-1 to TRBJ2-1, with a weak D call TRBD2 (7 bases). This CDR3 is 17 amino acids long. V was pared by 4 bases and J by 8 bases, with 24 bases between. Germline values: CDR1 MNHNS, CDR2 SASEGT.